This T cell receptor (beta chain) was recovered during a study of radiotherapy plus CTLA-4 blockade in lung cancer. Per germline, CDR1 KGHSH and CDR2 LQKENI. The V end lost 3 bases, the J end lost 5 bases, and 8 bases lay between the germline ends. This CDR3 has 12 amino acids. Sequencing was performed with immunoSEQ multiplex PCR; in TCRdb, only in-frame clones are kept and a portion is missing. The sample has about 80,000 clones, approximately 86% seen once. The chain is built from TRBV18 and TRBJ2-7; D possibly corresponds to TRBD2 (5 bases). Sequenced material: peripheral blood, taken from a patient treated with radiotherapy plus ipilimumab. This clonotype was obtained from a human donor with non-small cell lung cancer who had stable disease on radiotherapy plus ipilimumab. The CDR3 loop reads CASSPEGNEQYF. The CDR3 DNA is TGTGCCAGCTCACCCGAGGGAAACGAGCAGTACTTC.